This T cell receptor beta chain originates from a study of T cells in Graves' hyperthyroidism and ophthalmopathy. Study information: Peripheral blood was obtained at initial diagnosis, preceding any treatment. Study-level results: The majority of expanded thyroid clonotypes above 0.001 also appeared in blood.

This clonotype occurred a few times. Antigen unknown. Researchers amplified the TCR beta CDR3 regions from RNA transcripts. TCR CDR3 regions were first amplified by RT-PCR with HTBI primers. TCRdb independently ran MiXCR on the multiplex PCR reads; one entry per CDR3 protein. The sample lists about 640,000 distinct CDR3 sequences; less than 25% were seen once. Clinicians diagnosed patients from clinical symptoms, serum thyroxine and TRAb, thyroid ultrasound and orbital computed tomography. What was sequenced was blood. This TCR was sampled from a man younger than 40 with Graves' ophthalmopathy.

The CDR3 sequence is CASSPESSQPQHF. CDR3 DNA sequence: TGTGCCAGCTCACCCGAGTCCAGTCAGCCCCAGCATTTT. The rearrangement uses TRBV18 and TRBJ1-5; no reliable D call. The V gene lost 3 bases and the J gene lost 6 bases, with 9 bases spanning the gap. The length of the CDR3 is 13 residues. CDR1 and CDR2 (germline): KGHSH, LQKENI.